The rows below give T cell receptor beta chains drawn from one sample of a study of blood T cell repertoires in COVID-19. Only in-frame clones appear in the TCRdb table, and some are missing; sequencing was by immunoSEQ multiplex PCR. The repertoire holds about 210,000 clones, with approximately 78% as singletons. The specimen was peripheral blood. The receptors stem from a woman between 65 and 79 years old with COVID-19, enrolled during active disease. Each CDR3 is given with its conserved first and last residue. D genes are given only for firm matches. Where a row states a size, it is once, few, many or the class of an expanded clone; other rows omit it.

d_call clone_size j_call v_call cdr3_aa cdr3_nt
NA once TRBJ2-7 TRBV20-1 CSGQAAYEQYF TGCAGTGGACAGGCGGCTTACGAGCAGTACTTC
NA NA TRBJ2-1 TRBV6-4 CASRSDEQFF TGTGCCAGCAGGTCGGATGAGCAGTTCTTC
TRBD2 NA TRBJ2-1 TRBV11-2 CASSVAGALEQFF TGTGCCAGCTCCGTAGCGGGAGCCCTTGAGCAGTTCTTC
NA once TRBJ2-5 TRBV11-3 CASSNRVWETQYF TGTGCCAGCAGCAACAGGGTTTGGGAGACCCAGTACTTC
TRBD1 NA TRBJ1-5 TRBV28 CASSEGQLDQPQHF TGTGCCAGCAGTGAGGGACAGCTAGATCAGCCCCAGCATTTT
NA NA TRBJ1-1 TRBV5-1 CASSLVPGDTEAFF TGCGCCAGCAGCTTGGTACCAGGGGACACTGAAGCTTTCTTT
NA NA TRBJ1-2 TRBV6-5 CASSLYRDLGYTF TGTGCCAGCAGCCTATACAGGGACCTTGGCTACACCTTC
TRBD1 once TRBJ1-4 TRBV19 CASSIYRGRDEKLFF TGTGCCAGTAGTATCTACAGGGGGCGAGATGAAAAACTGTTTTTT
NA once TRBJ2-2 TRBV5-8 CASSYPGVANTGELFF TGTGCCAGCAGCTATCCCGGAGTAGCGAACACCGGGGAGCTGTTTTTT
NA NA TRBJ1-2 TRBV5-4 CASSLDIRGFDGYTF TGTGCCAGCAGCTTGGATATTCGGGGGTTTGATGGCTACACCTTC
NA NA TRBJ2-7 TRBV5-1 CASSLAGTAAYEQYF TGCGCCAGCAGCTTGGCCGGGACTGCTGCCTACGAGCAGTACTTC
TRBD2 NA TRBJ2-7 TRBV28 CASRAGGPLEQYF TGTGCCAGCAGAGCGGGAGGGCCTCTCGAGCAGTACTTC
TRBD1 NA TRBJ1-2 TRBV12-3/TRBV12-4 CASSVTGDYGYTF TGTGCCAGCAGTGTGACAGGGGACTATGGCTACACCTTC
TRBD1 NA TRBJ1-1 TRBV18 CASSLEQGSNTEAFF TGTGCCAGCTCACTAGAACAGGGGTCGAACACTGAAGCTTTCTTT
NA once TRBJ1-2 TRBV27 CASSLSSRGASTGYTF TGTGCCAGCAGTTTATCTAGTCGGGGGGCTTCGACTGGCTACACCTTC